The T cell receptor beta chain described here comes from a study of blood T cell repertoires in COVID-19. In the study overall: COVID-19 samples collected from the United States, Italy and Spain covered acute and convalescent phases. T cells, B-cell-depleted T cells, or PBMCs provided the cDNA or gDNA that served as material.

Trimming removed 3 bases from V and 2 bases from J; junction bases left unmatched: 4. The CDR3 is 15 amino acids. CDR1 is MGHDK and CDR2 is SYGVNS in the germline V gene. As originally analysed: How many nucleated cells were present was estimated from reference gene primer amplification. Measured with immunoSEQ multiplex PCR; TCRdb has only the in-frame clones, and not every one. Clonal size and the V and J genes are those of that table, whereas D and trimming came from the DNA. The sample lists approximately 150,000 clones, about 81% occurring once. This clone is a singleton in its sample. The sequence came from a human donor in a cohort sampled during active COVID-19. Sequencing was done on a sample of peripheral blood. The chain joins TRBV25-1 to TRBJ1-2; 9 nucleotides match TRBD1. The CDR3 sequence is CASSDLGQGNYGYTF. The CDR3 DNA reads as TGTGCCAGCAGTGACCTTGGACAGGGGAACTATGGCTACACCTTC.